These T cell receptor beta chains were read from a single sample in a study of response to subunit inactivated influenza vaccine. A single record per CDR3 protein comes from TCRdb applying MiXCR to the RT-PCR reads. The top ten hold 1.9% of the sample, which has about 520,000 distinct CDR3 sequences, about 25% seen once. The specimen was CD4+ T cells sorted from PBMCs, collected roughly 5 days after vaccination. These receptors came from a man aged 45-65 years who received an inactivated influenza vaccine. The CDR3 runs from the conserved cysteine through the conserved F or W. D genes are given only for firm matches. The size field is filled for only some rows; it gives once, few, many or a size class.

V gene: TRBV5-5; D gene: .; J gene: TRBJ2-6; clone size: .; CDR3 protein: CASGPTGIRGANVLTF; CDR3 DNA: TGTGCCAGCGGACCAACAGGGATTCGTGGGGCCAACGTCCTGACTTTC
V gene: TRBV10-3; D gene: TRBD1; J gene: TRBJ2-5; clone size: few; CDR3 protein: CAISEDRARETQYF; CDR3 DNA: TGTGCCATCAGTGAGGACAGGGCCAGGGAGACCCAGTACTTC
V gene: TRBV4-2; D gene: .; J gene: TRBJ2-7; clone size: .; CDR3 protein: CASSQDQYEQYF; CDR3 DNA: TGTGCCAGCAGCCAAGATCAGTACGAGCAGTACTTC
V gene: TRBV28; D gene: .; J gene: TRBJ1-4; clone size: .; CDR3 protein: CASSGFEKLFF; CDR3 DNA: TGTGCCAGCAGTGGGTTTGAAAAACTGTTTTTT
V gene: TRBV28; D gene: TRBD1; J gene: TRBJ2-5; clone size: few; CDR3 protein: CASTRTGSIQETQYF; CDR3 DNA: TGTGCCAGCACCCGGACAGGGTCCATCCAAGAGACCCAGTACTTC
V gene: TRBV7-2; D gene: .; J gene: TRBJ2-2; clone size: few; CDR3 protein: CASSFFGGQNTGELFF; CDR3 DNA: TGTGCCAGCAGCTTTTTCGGGGGCCAGAACACCGGGGAGCTGTTTTTT
V gene: TRBV25-1; D gene: .; J gene: TRBJ1-1; clone size: .; CDR3 protein: CASTPPWGTEAFF; CDR3 DNA: TGTGCCAGCACCCCCCCTTGGGGCACTGAAGCTTTCTTT
V gene: TRBV28; D gene: .; J gene: TRBJ2-7; clone size: many; CDR3 protein: CASSLTGYEQYF; CDR3 DNA: TGTGCCAGCAGCCTCACAGGGTACGAGCAGTACTTC
V gene: TRBV20-1; D gene: .; J gene: TRBJ1-1; clone size: few; CDR3 protein: CSAEGGFDTEAFF; CDR3 DNA: TGCAGTGCTGAGGGGGGCTTCGACACTGAAGCTTTCTTT
V gene: TRBV3-1; D gene: .; J gene: TRBJ2-1; clone size: few; CDR3 protein: CASSQGGMGFF; CDR3 DNA: TGTGCCAGCAGCCAAGGAGGGATGGGGTTCTTC
V gene: TRBV11-2; D gene: .; J gene: TRBJ2-7; clone size: .; CDR3 protein: CASSLSGDGTYEQYF; CDR3 DNA: TGTGCCAGCAGCTTATCAGGGGACGGAACCTACGAGCAGTACTTC
V gene: TRBV10-3; D gene: .; J gene: TRBJ2-2; clone size: .; CDR3 protein: CATRTVTDTGELFF; CDR3 DNA: TGTGCCACCCGGACAGTCACGGACACCGGGGAGCTGTTTTTT
V gene: TRBV11-1; D gene: .; J gene: TRBJ2-4; clone size: few; CDR3 protein: CASSFSPGHQMLAKNIQYF; CDR3 DNA: TGTGCCAGCAGCTTTTCCCCGGGACACCAGATGCTAGCCAAAAACATTCAGTACTTC
V gene: TRBV18; D gene: .; J gene: TRBJ2-2; clone size: .; CDR3 protein: CASSPQNRGTGELFF; CDR3 DNA: TGTGCCAGCTCACCCCAAAACCGTGGCACCGGGGAGCTGTTTTTT
V gene: TRBV6-6; D gene: TRBD1; J gene: TRBJ1-1; clone size: .; CDR3 protein: CASSNRGGTEAFF; CDR3 DNA: TGTGCCAGCAGTAACAGGGGTGGCACTGAAGCTTTCTTT
V gene: TRBV6-1; D gene: .; J gene: TRBJ2-5; clone size: .; CDR3 protein: CASKTTGFSETQYF; CDR3 DNA: TGTGCCAGCAAAACAACAGGGTTTTCAGAGACCCAGTACTTC
V gene: TRBV7-2; D gene: .; J gene: TRBJ1-6; clone size: .; CDR3 protein: CASSRDGGISPLHF; CDR3 DNA: TGTGCCAGCAGCCGGGATGGAGGGATTTCACCCCTCCACTTT
V gene: TRBV20-1; D gene: .; J gene: TRBJ2-5; clone size: once; CDR3 protein: CSANRPRETQYF; CDR3 DNA: TGCAGTGCTAACCGGCCCCGGGAGACCCAGTACTTC
V gene: TRBV4-2; D gene: .; J gene: TRBJ1-5; clone size: many; CDR3 protein: CASSQESGSQPQHF; CDR3 DNA: TGTGCCAGCAGCCAAGAATCAGGGAGCCAGCCCCAGCATTTT
V gene: TRBV29-1; D gene: .; J gene: TRBJ2-3; clone size: .; CDR3 protein: CSVRWGSRTDTQYF; CDR3 DNA: TGCAGCGTAAGGTGGGGGTCACGGACAGATACGCAGTATTTT
V gene: TRBV20-1; D gene: .; J gene: TRBJ2-3; clone size: few; CDR3 protein: CSARGGAGRVPHTDTQYF; CDR3 DNA: TGCAGTGCACGAGGCGGGGCAGGGAGAGTCCCCCACACAGATACGCAGTATTTT
V gene: TRBV24-1; D gene: .; J gene: TRBJ2-2; clone size: .; CDR3 protein: CATRSTGELFF; CDR3 DNA: TGTGCCACCCGCAGCACCGGGGAGCTGTTTTTT
V gene: TRBV20-1; D gene: TRBD1; J gene: TRBJ1-5; clone size: .; CDR3 protein: CSASRGYDLPQHF; CDR3 DNA: TGCAGTGCATCCAGGGGGTACGATCTGCCCCAGCATTTT
V gene: TRBV10-3; D gene: .; J gene: TRBJ2-7; clone size: .; CDR3 protein: CAISSSDGSYEQYF; CDR3 DNA: TGTGCCATCAGCAGCTCGGACGGGTCCTACGAGCAGTACTTC
V gene: TRBV4-2; D gene: TRBD1; J gene: TRBJ1-2; clone size: few; CDR3 protein: CASSQGDSLNYGYTF; CDR3 DNA: TGTGCCAGCAGCCAAGGGGACAGCCTAAACTATGGCTACACCTTC
V gene: TRBV12-3/TRBV12-4; D gene: TRBD1; J gene: TRBJ2-4; clone size: many; CDR3 protein: CASSQLGTGGYIQYF; CDR3 DNA: TGTGCCAGCAGTCAATTGGGGACAGGGGGCTACATTCAGTACTTC
V gene: TRBV13; D gene: TRBD2; J gene: TRBJ2-1; clone size: few; CDR3 protein: CASSRGLAGGRTYNEQFF; CDR3 DNA: TGTGCCAGCAGTCGAGGACTAGCGGGAGGGAGGACCTACAATGAGCAGTTCTTC
V gene: TRBV12-3/TRBV12-4; D gene: .; J gene: TRBJ2-7; clone size: many; CDR3 protein: CASSGTAIYEQYF; CDR3 DNA: TGTGCCAGCAGCGGGACGGCGATCTACGAGCAGTACTTC
V gene: TRBV4-3; D gene: .; J gene: TRBJ1-1; clone size: .; CDR3 protein: CASSRSGVGGAFF; CDR3 DNA: TGCGCCAGCAGCCGCTCAGGGGTTGGAGGAGCTTTCTTT
V gene: TRBV10-3; D gene: .; J gene: TRBJ1-1; clone size: .; CDR3 protein: CAISEVGTEAFF; CDR3 DNA: TGTGCCATCAGTGAGGTGGGGACTGAAGCTTTTTTT
V gene: TRBV12-3/TRBV12-4; D gene: .; J gene: TRBJ2-3; clone size: .; CDR3 protein: CASSLGGSAYTQYF; CDR3 DNA: TGTGCCAGCAGTTTAGGAGGGTCAGCGTATACGCAGTATTTT
V gene: TRBV15; D gene: .; J gene: TRBJ1-6; clone size: few; CDR3 protein: CATSRDRAYNSPLHF; CDR3 DNA: TGTGCCACCAGCAGAGATAGGGCCTATAATTCACCCCTCCACTTT
V gene: TRBV4-1; D gene: TRBD1; J gene: TRBJ2-5; clone size: .; CDR3 protein: CASRGYRGRGETQYF; CDR3 DNA: TGCGCCAGCAGGGGTTACAGGGGGCGTGGGGAGACCCAGTACTTC
V gene: TRBV20-1; D gene: .; J gene: TRBJ2-7; clone size: .; CDR3 protein: CSASSQGSYEQYF; CDR3 DNA: TGCAGTGCTAGCAGTCAGGGGTCCTACGAGCAGTACTTC
V gene: TRBV4-3; D gene: .; J gene: TRBJ2-1; clone size: .; CDR3 protein: CASSQRPSNEQFF; CDR3 DNA: TGCGCCAGCAGCCAAAGACCCAGCAATGAGCAGTTCTTC
V gene: TRBV27; D gene: .; J gene: TRBJ2-1; clone size: .; CDR3 protein: CASSLGGLINEQFF; CDR3 DNA: TGTGCCAGCAGTCTCGGGGGTTTGATCAATGAGCAGTTCTTC
V gene: TRBV7-6; D gene: .; J gene: TRBJ1-1; clone size: few; CDR3 protein: CASSLFAGVLNTEAFF; CDR3 DNA: TGTGCCAGCAGCTTATTCGCAGGGGTCCTGAACACTGAAGCTTTCTTT
V gene: TRBV20-1; D gene: TRBD2; J gene: TRBJ2-3; clone size: few; CDR3 protein: CSLTSAKPRWTDTQYF; CDR3 DNA: TGCAGCCTGACTAGCGCCAAACCCCGGTGGACAGATACGCAGTATTTT
V gene: TRBV18; D gene: TRBD1; J gene: TRBJ2-6; clone size: .; CDR3 protein: CASSPRQGPSGANVLTF; CDR3 DNA: TGTGCCAGCTCACCTAGACAGGGGCCCTCTGGGGCCAACGTCCTGACTTTC
V gene: TRBV5-1; D gene: TRBD1; J gene: TRBJ2-3; clone size: .; CDR3 protein: CASIQQGTGGGTQYF; CDR3 DNA: TGCGCCAGCATCCAACAAGGGACAGGGGGTGGTACGCAGTATTTT
V gene: TRBV11-2; D gene: TRBD1; J gene: TRBJ2-7; clone size: few; CDR3 protein: CASSYSGTGGYYEQYF; CDR3 DNA: TGTGCCAGCAGCTACTCCGGGACAGGGGGTTACTACGAGCAGTACTTC
V gene: TRBV5-8; D gene: .; J gene: TRBJ2-6; clone size: .; CDR3 protein: CASSLAQISGANVLTF; CDR3 DNA: TGTGCCAGCAGCTTGGCCCAAATCTCTGGGGCCAACGTCCTGACTTTC
V gene: TRBV4-1; D gene: .; J gene: TRBJ1-4; clone size: few; CDR3 protein: CASSQGQGINEKLFF; CDR3 DNA: TGCGCCAGCAGCCAGGGGCAGGGAATTAATGAAAAACTGTTTTTT
V gene: TRBV15; D gene: .; J gene: TRBJ1-5; clone size: few; CDR3 protein: CATSRHTGRGNQPQHF; CDR3 DNA: TGTGCCACCAGCAGACACACAGGTCGAGGCAATCAGCCCCAGCATTTT
V gene: TRBV5-1; D gene: TRBD1; J gene: TRBJ2-5; clone size: .; CDR3 protein: CASSLWGTGSETQYF; CDR3 DNA: TGCGCCAGCAGCTTGTGGGGGACAGGGTCGGAGACCCAGTACTTC
V gene: TRBV19; D gene: .; J gene: TRBJ2-2; clone size: .; CDR3 protein: CASSIGTGELFF; CDR3 DNA: TGTGCCAGTAGTATAGGCACCGGGGAGCTGTTTTTT
V gene: TRBV7-9; D gene: .; J gene: TRBJ1-1; clone size: .; CDR3 protein: CASLSAIEAFF; CDR3 DNA: TGTGCCAGCCTGAGTGCCATTGAAGCTTTCTTT
V gene: TRBV15; D gene: .; J gene: TRBJ2-3; clone size: few; CDR3 protein: CATSRKGFTDTQYF; CDR3 DNA: TGTGCCACCAGCAGAAAGGGGTTTACAGATACGCAGTATTTT
V gene: TRBV15; D gene: TRBD2; J gene: TRBJ2-3; clone size: few; CDR3 protein: CATSQGLAGTDTQYF; CDR3 DNA: TGTGCCACCAGTCAAGGACTAGCCGGCACAGATACGCAGTATTTT
V gene: TRBV6-2/TRBV6-3; D gene: TRBD1; J gene: TRBJ2-7; clone size: few; CDR3 protein: CASGDRVPEQYF; CDR3 DNA: TGTGCCAGCGGAGACAGGGTTCCCGAGCAGTACTTC
V gene: TRBV20-1; D gene: .; J gene: TRBJ2-4; clone size: few; CDR3 protein: CSARAPMDIQYF; CDR3 DNA: TGCAGTGCTAGAGCCCCTATGGACATTCAGTACTTC
V gene: TRBV7-2; D gene: .; J gene: TRBJ2-2; clone size: .; CDR3 protein: CASSLAFTGELFF; CDR3 DNA: TGTGCCAGCAGCTTAGCTTTCACCGGGGAGCTGTTTTTT
V gene: TRBV5-1; D gene: TRBD1; J gene: TRBJ1-1; clone size: .; CDR3 protein: CASSPGQGVEEAFF; CDR3 DNA: TGCGCCAGCAGCCCGGGACAGGGGGTTGAAGAAGCTTTCTTT
V gene: TRBV27; D gene: TRBD1; J gene: TRBJ2-4; clone size: few; CDR3 protein: CASGMSDRHKNIQYF; CDR3 DNA: TGTGCCAGCGGGATGTCGGACAGGCACAAAAACATTCAGTACTTC